The rows below give T cell receptor beta chains drawn from one sample of a study of CD8+ T cells in alopecia areata. Profiled with immunoSEQ multiplex PCR; TCRdb holds only in-frame clones, not every one. This table holds about 140,000 clones, 80% to 90% found once. Source: CD8+ T cells sorted from blood, taken at week 4, from a patient treated with tofacitinib. The receptors here all came from a human donor with alopecia areata. CDR3s include the opening cysteine and the closing phenylalanine or tryptophan. D genes are given only for firm matches. Size values are once, few and many counts, or a class for expanded clones, and some rows have none.

j_gene,v_gene,d_gene,abundance,CDR3nt,CDR3aa
TRBJ1-1,TRBV4-1,-,-,TGCGCCAGCAGCCCAGGGGCGAACACTGAAGCTTTCTTT,CASSPGANTEAFF
TRBJ2-3,TRBV7-7,-,-,TGTGCTAGCAGCTCTGACCCCGTGGATACGCAGTATTTT,CASSSDPVDTQYF
TRBJ1-1,TRBV29-1,-,-,TGCAGCGTCGTCGGACTTGAAGCTTTCTTT,CSVVGLEAFF
TRBJ2-5,TRBV6-5,-,few,TGTGCCAGCAGTTACACCACAGGGCCCAAGGAGACCCAGTACTTC,CASSYTTGPKETQYF
TRBJ2-7,TRBV2,-,once,TGTGCCAGCAGTGGGAACCCTTATTACGAGCAGTACTTC,CASSGNPYYEQYF
TRBJ1-1,TRBV27,-,-,TGTGCCAGCAGTTTATCGGCAGGGGACACTGAAGCTTTCTTT,CASSLSAGDTEAFF
TRBJ1-1,TRBV19,-,-,TGTGCCAGTGCTTCGGGGGCAGGAACTGAAGCTTTCTTT,CASASGAGTEAFF
TRBJ2-7,TRBV4-3,TRBD2,-,TGCGCCAGCAGCCAAGTGACTAGCGGGGGTTACGAGCAGTACTTC,CASSQVTSGGYEQYF
TRBJ2-3,TRBV7-3,TRBD2,-,TGTGCCAGCAGCTTAGACCCCCTGGGCGGGAGTAGCACAGATACGCAGTATTTT,CASSLDPLGGSSTDTQYF
TRBJ2-7,TRBV23-1,-,once,TGCGCCAGCAGTAAGACAGCAAGCTCCTACGAGCAGTACTTC,CASSKTASSYEQYF
TRBJ2-7,TRBV27,-,-,TGTGCCAGCAGTCTGACGGCTTCCTTCTACGAGCAGTACTTC,CASSLTASFYEQYF
TRBJ2-3,TRBV5-4,TRBD2,-,TGTGCCAGCAGCTACGACCTAGCGGGGGGCCTCGCGACCACAGATACGCAGTATTTT,CASSYDLAGGLATTDTQYF
TRBJ2-1,TRBV30,-,-,TGTGCCTGGAGTGGACAGGGAGGGTTTGAGCAGTTCTTC,CAWSGQGGFEQFF
TRBJ2-1,TRBV5-6,-,-,TGTGCCAGCAGCTTTCGGGACAAGAGCTCCTACAATGAGCAGTTCTTC,CASSFRDKSSYNEQFF
TRBJ2-2,TRBV7-9,-,-,TGTGCCAGCAGCTTAGACGAGAGGCTTTACACCGGGGAGCTGTTTTTT,CASSLDERLYTGELFF
TRBJ2-2,TRBV30,-,-,TGTGCCTGGACTGAGTCCTGGCTAACCGGGGAGCTGTTTTTT,CAWTESWLTGELFF
TRBJ1-1,TRBV5-1,-,-,TGCGCCAGCAGCTTAGGAGAGTCTGAAGCTTTCTTT,CASSLGESEAFF
TRBJ2-7,TRBV6-5,-,-,TGTGCCAGCACTCATGGGGGGAACTACGAGCAGTACTTC,CASTHGGNYEQYF
TRBJ2-4,TRBV29-1,-,few,TGCAGCGTTGAAGAGGGGACGGAGGGCAACATTCAGTACTTC,CSVEEGTEGNIQYF
TRBJ2-7,TRBV7-2,-,-,TGTGCCAGCAGCTTACCACCTCATTACGAGCAGTACTTC,CASSLPPHYEQYF
TRBJ2-7,TRBV7-9,TRBD1,-,TGTGCCAGCAGCCCCCAGACAGGGAACTACGAGCAGTACTTC,CASSPQTGNYEQYF
TRBJ2-2,TRBV6-5,TRBD1,few,TGTGCCAGCAGTTTCGGGACAGACACCGGGGAGCTGTTTTTT,CASSFGTDTGELFF
TRBJ2-7,TRBV27,-,-,TGTGCCAGCAGTTTATCTGCAGGGCGCGAGCAGTACTTC,CASSLSAGREQYF
TRBJ2-3,TRBV4-1,-,-,TGCGCCAGCAGCCAAGACGATGTTAGCACAGATACGCAGTATTTT,CASSQDDVSTDTQYF
TRBJ2-1,TRBV7-6,TRBD2,-,TGTGCCAGCACCGACGGGGGGACGGTTTACAATGAGCAGTTCTTC,CASTDGGTVYNEQFF
TRBJ1-1,TRBV19,-,-,TGTGCCAGTAGACTGGGCCTGAACACTGAAGCTTTCTTT,CASRLGLNTEAFF
TRBJ2-1,TRBV29-1,-,-,TGCAGCGTTGAAAAGGTAGGGAGCTCCTACAATGAGCAGTTCTTC,CSVEKVGSSYNEQFF
TRBJ2-4,TRBV30,-,-,TGTGCCTGGAGAAAAAACGCAGCCCCGGAGAACATTCAGTACTTC,CAWRKNAAPENIQYF
TRBJ2-3,TRBV5-5,TRBD2,-,TGTGCCAGCAGCTTGGGGAGCGGGGACACAGATACGCAGTATTTT,CASSLGSGDTDTQYF
TRBJ1-1,TRBV19,TRBD1,-,TGTGCCAGTAGTATCCTCCCGGGACAGGCGATGAACACTGAAGCTTTCTTT,CASSILPGQAMNTEAFF
TRBJ2-7,TRBV27,-,-,TGTGCCAGCATTAGGCGCTACGAGCAGTACTTC,CASIRRYEQYF
TRBJ2-7,TRBV4-1,-,-,TGCGCCAGCAGCCAAGTCGGGCATTCATACGAGCAGTACTTC,CASSQVGHSYEQYF
TRBJ2-7,TRBV4-1,-,-,TGCGCCAGCAGCCAAGATATGAACTACGAGCAGTACTTC,CASSQDMNYEQYF
TRBJ2-7,TRBV29-1,TRBD2,-,TGCAGCGGCGGACTAGCGGGGGGCTACGAGCAGTACTTC,CSGGLAGGYEQYF
TRBJ2-5,TRBV21-1,-,-,TGTGCCAGCAGCAAGGGGCCGACAGTGCAAGAGACCCAGTACTTC,CASSKGPTVQETQYF
TRBJ2-1,TRBV29-1,TRBD2,-,TGCAGCGTTGCCGGGGGGGTCCCGATTATGGATGAGCAGTTCTTC,CSVAGGVPIMDEQFF
TRBJ2-1,TRBV5-1,-,few,TGCGCCAGCAGCTTGGATGCGGCATACAATGAGCAGTTCTTC,CASSLDAAYNEQFF
TRBJ2-7,TRBV2,TRBD1,once,TGTGCCAGCAGCGACAGCCGGGACAGGGGGTCCTACGAGCAGTACTTC,CASSDSRDRGSYEQYF
TRBJ2-1,TRBV30,TRBD1,-,TGTGCCTGGAGTGGGACAGGGTCTCTTCCAGGGGCCTCCTACAATGAGCAGTTCTTC,CAWSGTGSLPGASYNEQFF
TRBJ2-2,TRBV29-1,-,-,TGCAGCGCTGGTCCCAGGCAAACCGGGGAGCTGTTTTTT,CSAGPRQTGELFF
TRBJ2-7,TRBV7-9,-,-,TGTGCCAGCAGCTTAGATCTTAGAGCCGAGCAGTACTTC,CASSLDLRAEQYF
TRBJ2-7,TRBV7-9,TRBD2,-,TGTGCCAGCAGCCGGGCGTCGCTAGCGGACGAGCAGTACTTC,CASSRASLADEQYF
TRBJ1-1,TRBV9,-,-,TGTGCCAGCAGCACCCACCCCTCGGAATTAAACACTGAAGCTTTCTTT,CASSTHPSELNTEAFF
TRBJ2-7,TRBV5-4,-,-,TGTGCCAGCAGCGCGGACAGCGACCCCTACGAGCAGTACTTC,CASSADSDPYEQYF
TRBJ2-4,TRBV6-1,-,-,TGTGCCAGCAGTGAAGGGCCCGCCATTCAGTACTTC,CASSEGPAIQYF
TRBJ2-2,TRBV29-1,TRBD1,-,TGCAGCGTCGATTTGGGACAGGGCATCGGGGAGCTGTTTTTT,CSVDLGQGIGELFF
TRBJ2-3,TRBV6-6,-,-,-,CATSTSAQYF
TRBJ2-6,TRBV7-8,-,-,TGTGCCAGCAGCGTCAGTGCAGGGGGGGCCAACGTCCTGACTTTC,CASSVSAGGANVLTF
TRBJ2-3,TRBV11-1,-,-,TGTGCCAGCAGCCCAAGGACAGTTACAGATACGCAGTATTTT,CASSPRTVTDTQYF
TRBJ2-7,TRBV27,-,-,TGTGCCAGCAGTTTATCGAACGACCTTGGGGGGGCGGTCGACGAGCAGTACTTC,CASSLSNDLGGAVDEQYF
TRBJ2-7,TRBV4-3,TRBD2,-,TGCGCCAGCAGCCAAGATAAGCGGGGGATCTTCTACGAGCAGTACTTC,CASSQDKRGIFYEQYF